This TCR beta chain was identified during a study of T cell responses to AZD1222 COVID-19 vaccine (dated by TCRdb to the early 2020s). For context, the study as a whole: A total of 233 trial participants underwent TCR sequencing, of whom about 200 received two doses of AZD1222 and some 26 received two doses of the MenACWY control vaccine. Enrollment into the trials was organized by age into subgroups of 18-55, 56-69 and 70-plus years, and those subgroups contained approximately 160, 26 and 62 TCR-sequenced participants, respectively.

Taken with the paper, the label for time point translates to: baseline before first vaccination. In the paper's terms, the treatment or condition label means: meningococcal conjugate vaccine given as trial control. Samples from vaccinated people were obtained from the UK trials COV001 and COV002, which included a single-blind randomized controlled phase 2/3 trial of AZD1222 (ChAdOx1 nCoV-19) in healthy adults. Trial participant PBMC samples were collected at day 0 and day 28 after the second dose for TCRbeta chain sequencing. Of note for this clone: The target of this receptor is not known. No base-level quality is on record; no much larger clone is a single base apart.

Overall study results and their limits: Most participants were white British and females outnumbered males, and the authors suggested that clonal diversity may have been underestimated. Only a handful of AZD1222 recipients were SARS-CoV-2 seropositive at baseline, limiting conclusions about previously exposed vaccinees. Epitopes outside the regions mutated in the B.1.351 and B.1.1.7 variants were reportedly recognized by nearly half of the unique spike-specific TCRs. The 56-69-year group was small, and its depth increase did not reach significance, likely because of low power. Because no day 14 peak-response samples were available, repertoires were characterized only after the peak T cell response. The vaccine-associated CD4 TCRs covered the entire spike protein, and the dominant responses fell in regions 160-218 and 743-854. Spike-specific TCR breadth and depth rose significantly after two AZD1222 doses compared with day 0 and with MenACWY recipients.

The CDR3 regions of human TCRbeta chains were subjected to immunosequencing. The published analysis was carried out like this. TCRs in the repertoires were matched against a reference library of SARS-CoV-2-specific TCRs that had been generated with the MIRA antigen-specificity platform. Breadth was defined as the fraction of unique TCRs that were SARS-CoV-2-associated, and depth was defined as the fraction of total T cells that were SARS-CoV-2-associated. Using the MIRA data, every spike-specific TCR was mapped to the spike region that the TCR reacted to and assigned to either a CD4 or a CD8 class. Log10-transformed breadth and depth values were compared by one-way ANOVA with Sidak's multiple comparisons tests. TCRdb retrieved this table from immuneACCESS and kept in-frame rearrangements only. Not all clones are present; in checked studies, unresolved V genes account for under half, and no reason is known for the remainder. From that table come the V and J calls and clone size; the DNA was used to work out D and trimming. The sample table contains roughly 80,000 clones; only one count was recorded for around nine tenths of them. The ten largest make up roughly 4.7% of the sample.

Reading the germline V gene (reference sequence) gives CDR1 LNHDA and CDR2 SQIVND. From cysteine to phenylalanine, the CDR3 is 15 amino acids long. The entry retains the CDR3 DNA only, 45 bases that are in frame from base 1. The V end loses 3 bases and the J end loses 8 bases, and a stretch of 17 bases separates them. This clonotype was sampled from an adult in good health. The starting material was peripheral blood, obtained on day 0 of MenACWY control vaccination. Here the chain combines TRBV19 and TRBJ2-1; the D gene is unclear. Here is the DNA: TGTGCCAGTAGTATTTACGGCTCGGGTGGCGATGAGCAGTTCTTC. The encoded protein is CASSIYGSGGDEQFF.